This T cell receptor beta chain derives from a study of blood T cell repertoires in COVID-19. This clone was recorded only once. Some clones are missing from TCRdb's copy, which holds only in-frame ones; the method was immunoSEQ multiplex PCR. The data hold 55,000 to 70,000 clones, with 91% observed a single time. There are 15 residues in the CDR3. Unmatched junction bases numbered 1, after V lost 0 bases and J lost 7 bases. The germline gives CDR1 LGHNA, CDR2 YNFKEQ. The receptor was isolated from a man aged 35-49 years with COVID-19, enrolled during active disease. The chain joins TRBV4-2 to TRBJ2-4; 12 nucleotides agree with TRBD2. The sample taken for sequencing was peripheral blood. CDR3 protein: CASSQEGLAGNIQYF. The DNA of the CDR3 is TGTGCCAGCAGCCAAGAGGGACTAGCGGGTAACATTCAGTACTTC.